These 23 T cell receptor beta chains share one sample of origin, sequenced in a study of T cell clones after liver transplantation. Profiling relied on immunoSEQ multiplex PCR, and the TCRdb table lists in-frame clones only, not all of them. The table lists tens of thousands of clones, approximately 87% of them singletons. Sequencing used CD8+ T cells from blood, obtained 12 months after liver transplant. The receptors stem from a human patient who received a liver transplant. A share of the T cells may be of graft donor origin.

The chain is built from TRBV27 and TRBJ2-7; possibly TRBD2 for D (7 bases). The V end lost 3 bases, the J end lost 8 bases, and 8 bases lay between the germline ends. From germline, CDR1 is MNHEY and CDR2 SMNVEV (reference sequence). CDR3 length equals 11 residues. The DNA of the CDR3 is TGTGCCAGCAGTTTGGGGGGGCAGCAGTACTTC. Encoded protein: CASSLGGQQYF.

This clone has only one observation. This chain connects TRBV7-2 to TRBJ1-2, with D possibly matching TRBD1 (5 bases). Per the germline V gene, CDR1 is SGHTA and CDR2 is FQGNSA. The CDR3 sequence is 14 residues long. The germline V and J ends were trimmed by 5 bases and 3 bases, with 13 bases remaining between them. The CDR3 reads CASSPWDGYYGYTF. The CDR3 DNA reads TGTGCCAGCAGCCCGTGGGACGGATACTATGGCTACACCTTC.

The J gene is TRBJ2-7, the V gene TRBV4-1, with D maybe TRBD2 (6 bases). V lost 1 base to trimming and J lost 2 bases, with 12 bases between them. The length of the CDR3 is 15 residues. Germline lookup yields CDR1 MGHRA and CDR2 YSYEKL. The CDR3 nucleotides read TGCGCCAGCAGCCAAGGGGAGGACGACGCCTACGAGCAGTACTTC. Translating it yields CASSQGEDDAYEQYF.

This clone was seen just once. CDR3 in amino acids: CASSLEDNSYNEQFF. As DNA, the CDR3 is TGCGCCAGCAGCTTGGAAGACAATTCCTACAATGAGCAGTTCTTC. The chain joins TRBV5-1 to TRBJ2-1; no clear D gene. The CDR3 sequence is 15 residues long. V was pared by 0 bases and J by 1 base, with 8 bases between. Germline V gene sequence: CDR1 SGHRS, CDR2 YFSETQ.

V gene TRBV28 combines with J gene TRBJ1-1, with D hard to call. The CDR3 length is 13 residues. The germline V gene has CDR1 MDHEN and CDR2 SYDVKM. V lost 4 bases to trimming and J lost 10 bases, with 16 bases between them. The CDR3 nucleotides are TGTGCCAGCAGTTCCCCCCCACCGGGAGTAGCTTTCTTT. Amino acid sequence: CASSSPPPGVAFF.

This sequence joins TRBV10-1 and TRBJ2-3; D might be TRBD2 (5 bases). This CDR3 has 16 amino acids. V shed 1 base and J shed 0 bases, with 11 bases lying between them. In germline, CDR1 is WNHNN, CDR2 SYGVQD (reference sequence). The CDR3, as DNA: TGCGCCAGCAGTGAGTACAGAGGGCTTAGCACAGATACGCAGTATTTT. This sequence encodes CASSEYRGLSTDTQYF.

This rearrangement joins TRBV28 to TRBJ2-1; 13 bases fit TRBD2. This CDR3 has 17 residues. Per the germline V gene, CDR1 is MDHEN and CDR2 is SYDVKM. Losses at the gene ends were 8 bases for V and 3 bases for J; bases not matched to a gene: 10. The DNA for the CDR3 is TGTGCCAGCGATTGGACTAGCGGGGGAGCGGGCTACAATGAGCAGTTCTTC. It yields the protein CASDWTSGGAGYNEQFF.

J is TRBJ2-7 and V is TRBV7-9; D unclear. Germline V gene data show CDR1 as SEHNR and CDR2 as FQNEAQ (reference sequence). The CDR3 consists of 17 residues. Trimming took 5 bases from V and 0 from J, leaving 20 bases between them. The CDR3 DNA reads as TGTGCCAGCAGCCCAAGTATGGCGGTCTGGAGCTCCTACGAGCAGTACTTC. It specifies CASSPSMAVWSSYEQYF.

The chain joins TRBV18 to TRBJ1-1, with D possibly being TRBD1 (6 bases). The V and J ends lost 1 base and 1 base respectively, with 16 bases between them. This CDR3 has 17 amino acids. Per germline, CDR1 KGHSH and CDR2 LQKENI. Here the CDR3 DNA reads TGTGCCAGCTCACCACTCCCAGAGGGAGGGGGGAACACTGAAGCTTTCTTT. Translated: CASSPLPEGGGNTEAFF.

The rearrangement joins TRBV30 to TRBJ2-7; 10 nucleotides line up with TRBD1. Germline V gene data show CDR1 as GTSNPN and CDR2 as SVGIG (reference sequence). The CDR3 runs 15 residues. V shed 7 bases and J 6 bases; nucleotides not matched to a gene: 15. The CDR3 DNA reads as TGTGCCTTCCTCCCTGGGGGACAGGGGATACGCGAGCAGTACTTC. Translation: CAFLPGGQGIREQYF. The full variable domain, completed using reference TRBV30 and TRBJ2-7, is SQTIHQWPATLVQPVGSPLSLECTVEGTSNPNLYWYRQAAGRGLQLLFYSVGIGQISSEVPQNLSASRPQDRQFILSSKKLLLSDSGFYLCAFLPGGQGIREQYFGPGTRLTVT.

The V gene is TRBV7-9, the J gene TRBJ2-7; D unresolved. CDR1 and CDR2 (germline): SEHNR, FQNEAQ (reference sequence). The CDR3 runs to 15 residues. V lost 1 base and J lost 3, with 13 bases in between. This CDR3 is CASSLGATLLYEQYF. The CDR3 nucleotides are TGTGCCAGCAGCTTAGGAGCGACGCTCCTCTACGAGCAGTACTTC.

This clone has only one observation. Other nucleotide sequences in the sample specify the same CDR3. The chain uses TRBV15 and TRBJ2-1; D not certain. CDR1 and CDR2 from the germline V gene are LNHNV and YYDKDF (reference sequence). The CDR3 length is 15 residues. V gave up 0 bases and J gave up 0 bases, with 6 bases separating them. The CDR3 DNA reads TGTGCCACCAGCAGAGACGGGCCCTCCTACAATGAGCAGTTCTTC. Translated: CATSRDGPSYNEQFF.

The J gene is TRBJ1-1, the V gene TRBV9; a possible D gene is TRBD1 (6 bases). V was clipped by 3 bases and J by 8 bases, with 8 bases between them. CDR1 is SGDLS and CDR2 is YYNGEE in the germline V gene. This CDR3 spans 11 amino acids. Written as DNA, the CDR3 is TGTGCCAGCAGCGACGGGACAGAAGCTTTCTTT. Protein: CASSDGTEAFF.

J is TRBJ1-4 and V is TRBV27, with 7 nucleotides matching TRBD1. CDR1 and CDR2 (germline): MNHEY, SMNVEV (reference sequence). There are 16 residues in the CDR3. The J segment lost 3 bases and the V segment lost 8 bases, leaving 12 bases of the junction unmatched. Written as DNA, the CDR3 is TGTGCCAGCTCGATTACCCCCAGGGGGTCTAATGAAAAACTGTTTTTT. It is translated as CASSITPRGSNEKLFF.

The chain links TRBV29-1 to TRBJ2-7; D is ambiguous. Deletions cut 0 bases from V and 3 bases from J, with 3 bases between. In germline, CDR1 is SQVTM, CDR2 ANQGSEA. This CDR3 has 11 residues. The DNA of the CDR3 is TGCAGCGTTGAAGAGGGCTACGAGCAGTACTTC. Translated: CSVEEGYEQYF.

The chain is built from TRBV6-1 and TRBJ1-1; possibly TRBD1 for D (6 bases). From germline, CDR1 is MNHNS and CDR2 SASEGT. With 3 bases removed from V and 10 bases from J, the gap between germline ends came to 12 bases. This CDR3 spans 12 amino acids. The CDR3 here is CASSETGLRAFF. The CDR3 bases are TGTGCCAGCAGTGAGACAGGCTTGAGAGCTTTCTTT.

The chain is built from TRBV19 and TRBJ2-7; D may correspond to TRBD1 or TRBD2 (5 bases each). Germline V lookup: CDR1 LNHDA, CDR2 SQIVND (reference sequence). V gave up 3 bases and J gave up 1 base, with 10 bases separating them. This CDR3 is 14 amino acids long. CDR3 amino acids: CASSIGTLSYEQYF. The DNA of the CDR3 is TGTGCCAGTAGTATCGGGACGTTATCCTACGAGCAGTACTTC.

This chain connects TRBV6-1 to TRBJ1-2, with D unclear. The germline V and J ends were trimmed by 5 bases and 4 bases, with 14 bases remaining between them. The CDR3 loop spans 14 amino acids. Germline lookup yields CDR1 MNHNS and CDR2 SASEGT. CDR3 in amino acids: CASSRRLEVYGYTF. In DNA form, the CDR3 reads TGTGCCAGCAGTAGGAGGTTGGAGGTCTATGGCTACACCTTC.

The chain is built from TRBV9 and TRBJ1-1; D gene uncertain. In germline, CDR1 is SGDLS, CDR2 YYNGEE. The germline V and J ends were trimmed by 4 bases and 5 bases, with 9 bases remaining between them. The CDR3 is 12 residues long. This CDR3 reads CASSPLRTEAFF. The DNA for the CDR3 is TGTGCCAGCAGCCCGCTTAGAACTGAAGCTTTCTTT.

A single count supports this clone. The CDR3 nucleotides are TGTGCCAGCAGCCGCGGACAGCTCACTGAAGCTTTCTTT. Its translation: CASSRGQLTEAFF. V gene TRBV6-5 combines with J gene TRBJ1-1; perhaps TRBD1 as D (6 bases). Germline CDR1 MNHEY, CDR2 SVGAGI. The CDR3 totals 13 residues. With 6 bases removed from V and 4 bases from J, the gap between germline ends came to 12 bases.

J is TRBJ2-5 and V is TRBV25-1, with 7 bases matching TRBD2. CDR1 is MGHDK, CDR2 SYGVNS, per germline. This CDR3 spans 15 amino acids. The junction had 7 bases not matched to a gene; V was cut back by 2 bases and J by 4 bases. CDR3 DNA: TGTGCCAGCAGTGAAGGGGAGGGCCGGGCAGAGACCCAGTACTTC. This sequence encodes CASSEGEGRAETQYF.

This clone was observed a single time. The V gene is TRBV7-9, the J gene TRBJ2-1; 10 positions match TRBD2. CDR3 length: 16 residues. Trimming removed 5 bases from V and 10 bases from J; junction bases left unmatched: 14. From germline, CDR1 is SEHNR and CDR2 FQNEAQ (reference sequence). This CDR3 reads CASSLVLAGGLGEQFF. CDR3 DNA: TGTGCCAGCAGCCTAGTCTTAGCGGGGGGACTTGGGGAGCAGTTCTTC.

V usage is TRBV11-2 and J usage is TRBJ1-5, with a possible D match to TRBD1 (5 bases). The length of the CDR3 is 15 residues. Germline V gene data show CDR1 as SGHAT and CDR2 as FQNNGV. Deletions cut 4 bases from V and 6 bases from J, with 16 bases between. The chain's CDR3 is CASSSGGVRGQPQHF. CDR3 DNA sequence: TGTGCCAGCAGCTCCGGAGGGGTCCGAGGTCAGCCCCAGCATTTT.